This T cell receptor (beta chain) was recorded in a study of molecular identifiers for immune sequencing clone quantification. Study summary: Across replicate runs, RNA obtained from approximately 20,000 or 100,000 naive CD8 cells was divided into five, with four undergoing sequencing.

The CDR3 consists of 13 residues. Germline values: CDR1 MNHEY, CDR2 SMNVEV (reference sequence). The V gene lost 6 bases and the J gene lost 5 bases, with 14 bases spanning the gap. The table lists this clonotype with a few counts. In TCRdb, the PCR reads were re-called with MiXCR into one record per CDR3 protein. Counted here are about 630,000 distinct CDR3 sequences, 25% occurring once; the ten biggest clones make up roughly 0.83%. The authors gated naive CD8 T cells as CD8+CD4-CCR7+CD45RA+ for sorting. The receptor comes from a human donor in good health. Some libraries in this study had Jurkat cell RNA spiked in. The sequenced sample was naive CD8+ T cells from blood, with Jurkat cell RNA spiked in. The subset denotes: FACS-sorted CD8+CD4-CCR7+CD45RA+ naive T cells. The V gene is TRBV27, the J gene TRBJ2-7, with D perhaps matching TRBD1 (5 bases). This CDR3 is CASSPNPRDEQYF. The CDR3 coding sequence is TGTGCCAGCAGCCCCAACCCCAGGGACGAGCAGTACTTC.